This T cell receptor (beta chain) was obtained from a study of T cells in Graves' hyperthyroidism and ophthalmopathy. No progression to ophthalmopathy during 18 months of follow-up defined stable disease. Diagnostic decisions used clinical symptoms, serum thyroxine and TRAb, thyroid ultrasound and orbital computed tomography. This clonotype was seen many times. Its antigen is unknown. The V gene's germline CDR1 is SEHNR and CDR2 FQNEAQ (reference sequence). This CDR3 region has 13 residues. Trimming removed 5 bases at V and 4 bases at J, with 9 bases between. Notes on the study in general: Model-based prediction identified ophthalmopathy a median about 7 months prior to its onset. In the analysis, a 13 V-J model separated ophthalmopathy from stable hyperthyroidism.

The TCR beta CDR3 regions underwent amplification using RNA transcripts as the source. The HTBI primer set drove a first-round RT-PCR of the TCR CDR3. TCRdb called the multiplex PCR reads again in MiXCR, with one record for every CDR3 protein. The sample includes roughly 570,000 distinct CDR3 sequences, under 60% of them seen just once. The TCR originated in a woman aged 18-30 years with Graves' hyperthyroidism. Specimen: peripheral blood or thyroid tissue (not recorded which). The chain couples TRBV7-9 to TRBJ1-5; D is ambiguous. The CDR3 region is CASSLTFNQPQHF. Written as DNA, the CDR3 is TGTGCCAGCAGCCTCACATTTAATCAGCCCCAGCATTTT. Variable domain in full (rest from reference TRBV7-9 and TRBJ1-5): DTGVSQNPRHKITKRGQNVTFRCDPISEHNRLYWYRQTLGQGPEFLTYFQNEAQLEKSRLLSDRFSAERPKGSFSTLEIQRTEQGDSAMYLCASSLTFNQPQHFGDGTRLSIL.